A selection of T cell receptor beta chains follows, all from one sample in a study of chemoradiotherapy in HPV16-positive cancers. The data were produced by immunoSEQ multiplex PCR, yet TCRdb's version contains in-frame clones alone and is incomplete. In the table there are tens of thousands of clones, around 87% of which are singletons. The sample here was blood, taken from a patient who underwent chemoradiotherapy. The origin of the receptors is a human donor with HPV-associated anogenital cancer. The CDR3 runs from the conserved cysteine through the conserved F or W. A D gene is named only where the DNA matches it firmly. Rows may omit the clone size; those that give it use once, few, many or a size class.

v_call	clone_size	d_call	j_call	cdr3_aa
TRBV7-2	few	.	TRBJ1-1	CASTRSTNTEAFF
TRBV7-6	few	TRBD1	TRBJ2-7	CASSPRRQGGTGLHEQYF
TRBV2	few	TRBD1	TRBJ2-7	CASSEGQGALYEQYF
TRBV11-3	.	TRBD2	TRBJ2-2	CASSFLAGAVGELFF
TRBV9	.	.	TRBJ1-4	CASSVVSRSGGEKLFF
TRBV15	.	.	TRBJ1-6	CATSRKRVGSYNSPLHF
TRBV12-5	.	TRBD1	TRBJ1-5	CASGSQGAHQPQHF
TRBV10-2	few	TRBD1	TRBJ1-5	CASSVGTGLNQPQHF
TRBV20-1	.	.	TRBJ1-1	CSARLNTEAFF
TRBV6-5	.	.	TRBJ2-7	CASSSQTGVSYEQYF
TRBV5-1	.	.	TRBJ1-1	CASSLERGADTEAFF
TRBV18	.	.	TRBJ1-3	CASHRGAGSSDTIYF
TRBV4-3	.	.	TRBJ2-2	CASSQAGQGNTGELFF
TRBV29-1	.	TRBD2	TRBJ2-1	CSGSSGGYNEQFF